The table lists the clone carrying this T cell receptor (beta chain) with many counts. The antigen is unknown. Time point given: newly diagnosed GD, antithyroid drugs for less than 3 months. The TCR library was made from RNA that had been extracted from PBMCs in TRIzol. HTBI primers from iRepertoire and Arm-PCR of CDR3 regions yielded the TCR beta libraries. MiXCR, run by TCRdb on the multiplex PCR reads, gives a single entry per CDR3 protein. The profile covers over 450,000 distinct CDR3 sequences, with around 12% appearing a single time and roughly 8.2% taken by the ten largest. These data belong to a study of regulatory T cells in long-lasting Graves disease. In the study overall: For a period under 3 months, newly diagnosed Graves' patients had taken antithyroid drugs. Whole-study results and caveats: Gene preferences differed: TRBV28, TRBJ1-2, TRBJ2-5 in persistent cases.

The germline V and J ends were trimmed by 4 bases and 2 bases, with 15 bases remaining between them. From germline, CDR1 is LGHDT and CDR2 YNNKEL (reference sequence). The CDR3 is made up of 16 amino acids. These same records also appear under a second study, on T cells in Graves' hyperthyroidism and ophthalmopathy. That report adds: Blood shared most expanded thyroid clonotypes above 0.001.

The receptor was derived from a woman under 40 with Graves disease. V usage is TRBV3-1 and J usage is TRBJ2-1; tentatively, D is TRBD2 (5 bases). This specimen was peripheral blood mononuclear cells (PBMCs), taken at new diagnosis, from a patient treated with antithyroid drugs. CDR3 protein: CASSRDKRGPYNEQFF. The CDR3 DNA is TGTGCCAGCAGCCGAGATAAACGGGGTCCCTACAATGAGCAGTTCTTC.